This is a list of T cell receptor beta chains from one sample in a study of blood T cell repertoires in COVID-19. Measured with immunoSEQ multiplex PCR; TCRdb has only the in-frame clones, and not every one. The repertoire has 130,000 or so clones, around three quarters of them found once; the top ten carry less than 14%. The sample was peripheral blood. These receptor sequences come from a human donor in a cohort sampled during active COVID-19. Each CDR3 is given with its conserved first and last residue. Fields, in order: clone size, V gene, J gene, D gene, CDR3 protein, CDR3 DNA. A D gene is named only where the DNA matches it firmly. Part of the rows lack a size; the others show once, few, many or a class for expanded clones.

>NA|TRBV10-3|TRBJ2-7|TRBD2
CAISDGGGVYEQYF
TGTGCCATCAGTGATGGCGGGGGAGTCTACGAGCAGTACTTC
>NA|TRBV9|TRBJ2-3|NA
CASSGPRVGAADTQYF
TGTGCCAGCAGCGGCCCCAGGGTAGGGGCAGCAGATACGCAGTATTTT
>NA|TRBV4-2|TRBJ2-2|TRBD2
CASSQGLAGDTGELFF
TGTGCCAGCAGCCAAGGACTAGCGGGGGACACCGGGGAGCTGTTTTTT
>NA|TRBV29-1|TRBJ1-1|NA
CSVRDRLVGTMNTEAFF
TGCAGCGTTCGCGACAGGTTGGTTGGGACCATGAACACTGAAGCTTTCTTT
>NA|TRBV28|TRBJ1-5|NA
CASSRTEYSNQPQHF
TGTGCCAGCAGCAGGACAGAATATAGCAATCAGCCCCAGCATTTT
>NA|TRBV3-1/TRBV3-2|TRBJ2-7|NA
CASSQTGTNYEQYF
TGTGCCAGCAGCCAAACCGGGACAAACTACGAGCAGTACTTC
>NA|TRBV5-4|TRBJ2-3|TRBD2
CASSSAGERGGGGTQYF
TGTGCCAGCAGCTCGGCCGGGGAGCGGGGGGGCGGCGGTACGCAGTATTTT
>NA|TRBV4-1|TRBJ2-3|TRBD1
CASSHYETQGAQDTQYF
TGCGCCAGCAGCCACTACGAAACCCAGGGGGCGCAAGATACGCAGTATTTT
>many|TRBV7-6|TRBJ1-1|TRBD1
CASSLRGQGVVNTEAFF
TGTGCCAGCAGCTTAAGGGGACAGGGGGTGGTGAACACTGAAGCTTTCTTT
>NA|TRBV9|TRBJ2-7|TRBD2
CASSAGGGAPYEQYF
TGTGCCAGCAGCGCGGGGGGAGGGGCTCCCTACGAGCAGTACTTC
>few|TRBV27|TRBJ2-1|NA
CASSLESNEQFF
TGTGCCAGCAGCTTAGAGTCCAATGAGCAGTTCTTC
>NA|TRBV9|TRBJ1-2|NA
CASSPTDGANYGYTF
TGTGCCAGCAGCCCCACGGACGGGGCTAACTATGGCTACACCTTC
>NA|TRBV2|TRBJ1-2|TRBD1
CASSVTGEVNYGYTF
TGTGCCAGCAGTGTGACAGGGGAAGTTAACTATGGCTACACCTTC
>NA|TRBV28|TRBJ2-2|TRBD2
CASSFALAYTGELFF
TGTGCCAGCAGTTTTGCACTAGCGTACACCGGGGAGCTGTTTTTT
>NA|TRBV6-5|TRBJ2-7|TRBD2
CASSYSRGDSYEQYF
TGTGCCAGCAGTTACTCGCGGGGGGACTCCTACGAGCAGTACTTC
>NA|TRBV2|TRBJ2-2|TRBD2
CASTWTSLSGELFF
TGTGCCAGCACCTGGACTAGTCTATCCGGGGAGCTGTTTTTT
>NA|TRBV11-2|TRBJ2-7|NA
CASSPLQGPFYEQYF
TGTGCCAGCAGCCCACTCCAGGGGCCCTTTTACGAGCAGTACTTC
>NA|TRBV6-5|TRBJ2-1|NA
CASKNAYYNEQFF
TGTGCCAGCAAGAATGCCTATTACAATGAGCAGTTCTTC
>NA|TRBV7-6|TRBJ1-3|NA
CASSYGGVAGNTIYF
TGTGCCAGCAGCTACGGCGGGGTAGCTGGAAACACCATATATTTT
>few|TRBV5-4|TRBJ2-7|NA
CASSLEARGYEQYF
TGTGCCAGCAGCTTGGAGGCCAGGGGCTACGAGCAGTACTTC
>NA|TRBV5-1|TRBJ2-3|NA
CASSSLLVGGTDTQYF
TGCGCCAGCAGCTCCCTTCTAGTAGGTGGCACAGATACGCAGTATTTT
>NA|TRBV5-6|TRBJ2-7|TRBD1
CASSPLGQGPYEQYF
TGTGCCAGCAGCCCCCTTGGACAGGGGCCCTACGAGCAGTACTTC
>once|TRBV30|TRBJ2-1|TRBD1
CAWSRGSSYNEQFF
TGTGCCTGGAGCAGGGGGAGCTCCTACAATGAGCAGTTCTTC
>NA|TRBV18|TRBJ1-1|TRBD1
CASSPRTGNTEAFF
TGTGCCAGCTCCCCTCGGACAGGGAACACTGAAGCTTTCTTT
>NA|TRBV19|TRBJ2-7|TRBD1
CASSMGGTGYDEQYF
TGTGCCAGTAGTATGGGTGGGACAGGGTATGACGAGCAGTACTTC
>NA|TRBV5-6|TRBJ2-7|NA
CASSLYIGQTYEQYF
TGTGCCAGCAGCCTATACATCGGACAGACCTACGAGCAGTACTTC
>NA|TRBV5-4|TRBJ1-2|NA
CASSSLRQDYGYTF
TGTGCCAGCAGCTCCCTCCGACAGGACTATGGCTACACCTTC
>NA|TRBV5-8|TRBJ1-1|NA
CASLINSGNTEAFF
TGTGCCAGCTTGATCAATTCGGGGAACACTGAAGCTTTCTTT
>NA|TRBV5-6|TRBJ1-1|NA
CASSLGPAGMNTEAFF
TGTGCCAGCAGCTTGGGACCGGCGGGAATGAACACTGAAGCTTTCTTT
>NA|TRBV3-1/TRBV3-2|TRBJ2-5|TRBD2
CASSQGGGGAQETQYF
TGTGCCAGCAGCCAAGGGGGCGGGGGGGCCCAAGAGACCCAGTACTTC
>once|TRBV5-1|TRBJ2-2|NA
CASSLGVGVRTGELFF
TGCGCCAGCAGCTTGGGGGTAGGGGTGCGCACCGGGGAGCTGTTTTTT
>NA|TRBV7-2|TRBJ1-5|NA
CASSQSNQPQHF
TGTGCCAGCAGCCAAAGCAATCAGCCCCAGCATTTT
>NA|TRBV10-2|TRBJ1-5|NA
CASKEPGNQPQHF
TGCGCCAGCAAGGAGCCAGGGAATCAGCCCCAGCATTTT
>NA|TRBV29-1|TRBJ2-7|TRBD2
CSVVTGTSSYEQYF
TGCAGCGTTGTAACCGGGACTAGCAGCTACGAGCAGTACTTC
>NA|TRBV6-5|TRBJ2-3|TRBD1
CASDRGPQYF
TGTGCCAGTGACAGGGGTCCGCAGTATTTT
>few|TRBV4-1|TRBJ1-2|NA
CASSQWAGDGYTF
TGCGCCAGCAGCCAATGGGCAGGGGATGGCTACACCTTC
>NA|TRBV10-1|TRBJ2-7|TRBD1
CASSRTGDEQYF
TGCGCCAGCAGTAGGACAGGGGACGAGCAGTACTTC
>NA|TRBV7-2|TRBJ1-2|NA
CASSLTLPGTTYGYTF
TGTGCCAGCAGCTTGACGCTCCCCGGGACAACCTATGGCTACACCTTC
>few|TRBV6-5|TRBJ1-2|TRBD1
CASRGSQGAGGYTF
TGTGCCAGCAGAGGGTCACAGGGGGCGGGGGGCTACACCTTC
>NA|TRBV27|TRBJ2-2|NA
CASSFGLPNTGELFF
TGTGCCAGCAGTTTCGGTCTTCCGAACACCGGGGAGCTGTTTTTT
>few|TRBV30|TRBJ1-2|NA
CAWSKPPLGPGGYTF
TGTGCCTGGAGTAAGCCACCCTTGGGTCCAGGGGGCTACACCTTC
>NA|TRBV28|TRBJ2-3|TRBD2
CASSLLAGVITDTQYF
TGTGCCAGCAGTTTATTAGCGGGGGTGATCACAGATACGCAGTATTTT
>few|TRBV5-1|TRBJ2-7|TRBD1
CASSQEDRDYEQYF
TGCGCCAGCAGCCAAGAGGACAGGGACTACGAGCAGTACTTC
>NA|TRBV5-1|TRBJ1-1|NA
CASSFWPLGGSNTEAFF
TGCGCCAGCAGCTTCTGGCCTCTAGGGGGAAGTAACACTGAAGCTTTCTTT
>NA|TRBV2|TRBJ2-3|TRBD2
CASNPSGGPATNTQYF
TGTGCCAGCAATCCTAGCGGGGGGCCGGCCACGAATACGCAGTATTTT
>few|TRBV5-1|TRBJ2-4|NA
CASSPDLPPNIQYF
TGCGCCAGCAGCCCCGACTTACCTCCAAACATTCAGTACTTC
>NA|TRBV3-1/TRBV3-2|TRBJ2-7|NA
CASSQDQFTRSHEQYF
TGTGCCAGCAGCCAAGACCAATTTACGAGAAGCCACGAGCAGTACTTC
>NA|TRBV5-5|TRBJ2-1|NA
CASSLGLPRSYNEQFF
TGTGCCAGCAGCTTGGGACTTCCCCGCTCCTACAATGAGCAGTTCTTC
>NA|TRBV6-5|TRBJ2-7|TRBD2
CASRKPGLAGNEQYF
TGTGCCAGCAGAAAACCGGGACTAGCGGGGAACGAGCAGTACTTC
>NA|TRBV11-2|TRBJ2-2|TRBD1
CASSHGQGARELFF
TGTGCCAGCAGCCACGGACAGGGGGCCCGGGAGCTGTTTTTT
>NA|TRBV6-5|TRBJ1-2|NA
CASSIDRLNGYTF
TGTGCCAGCAGTATAGACAGGTTGAATGGCTACACCTTC